What follows is one T cell receptor beta chain and its context. The sample belongs to a study of blood T cell repertoires in COVID-19. The wider study: Sites across the United States, Italy and Spain contributed samples from acute and convalescent COVID-19. The analysed material was cDNA or gDNA that came from T cells, B-cell-depleted T cells, or PBMCs.

Germline-derived CDR1 and CDR2 are SNHLY and FYNNEI. With V trimmed by 6 bases and J by 4 bases, 6 bases remained unmatched. The CDR3 sequence is 14 residues long. Methods used by the authors: Reference gene primer amplification in the assay estimated nucleated cell counts. TCRdb's table, derived via immunoSEQ multiplex PCR, lists solely in-frame clones and lacks some. That table supplies the V and J calls and clone size; D and trimming were determined from the DNA. The sample has 120,000 or so clones, approximately 90% seen once; the top ten hold less than 2%. The rearrangement links TRBV2 to TRBJ1-3; 7 bases line up with TRBD1. The origin of this receptor is a human donor in a cohort sampled during active COVID-19. The sequencing sample was made of peripheral blood. The CDR3, as DNA: TGTGCCAGCAGCGCGGGACAGCGAGGAAACACCATATATTTT. It encodes CASSAGQRGNTIYF.